What follows are 6 T cell receptor beta chains derived from one specimen sequenced in a study of blood T cell repertoires in COVID-19. Data came from immunoSEQ multiplex PCR; TCRdb stores just in-frame clones and leaves some out. The sample includes approximately 110,000 clones, around 85% seen only once; the top ten take 5% to 6%. Sequencing was carried out using peripheral blood. The receptors stem from a woman aged 55-69 years with COVID-19, enrolled during active disease.

The chain recombines TRBV7-3 with TRBJ2-5, with TRBD2 matching over 8 bases. Losses at the gene ends were 1 base for V and 4 bases for J; bases not matched to a gene: 8. Germline CDR1 reads SGHTA; CDR2 reads FQGTGA. The CDR3 has 16 residues. The CDR3 spells CASSLMGTSVGETQYF. CDR3 sequence (DNA): TGTGCCAGCAGCTTAATGGGGACTAGTGTTGGAGAGACCCAGTACTTC.

This clone showed up just once. The rearrangement uses TRBV27 and TRBJ2-7; TRBD1 might be the D (6 bases). The CDR3 has 14 amino acids. Germline V gene sequence: CDR1 MNHEY, CDR2 SMNVEV (reference sequence). V was trimmed by 8 bases and J by 2 bases, leaving 16 bases between them. CDR3 sequence (DNA): TGTGCCAGCGCAAGGGGGACGGGTACCTACGAGCAGTACTTC. Translation gives CASARGTGTYEQYF.

The rearrangement uses TRBV4-3 and TRBJ1-6; weak D call: TRBD1 (6 bases). The CDR3 length is 18 residues. Germline V lookup: CDR1 LGHNA, CDR2 YSLEER. Trimming took off 1 base at V and 3 bases at J, with 16 bases between the two ends. The CDR3 is CASSQGSRGRIYNSPLHF. CDR3 bases: TGCGCCAGCAGCCAAGGATCCAGGGGTAGGATCTATAATTCACCCCTCCACTTT.

In DNA form, the CDR3 reads TGTGCCAGTAGTATCGCCTCCTTAGAGGGGGAGGGCACTGAAGCTTTCTTT. Its translation is CASSIASLEGEGTEAFF. The chain joins TRBV19 to TRBJ1-1; D is perhaps TRBD1 (6 bases). Germline CDR1 is LNHDA and CDR2 is SQIVND (reference sequence). V lost 3 bases and J 4 bases, leaving 21 bases between the germline ends. The CDR3 sequence is 17 residues long.

The gene calls are TRBV18 and TRBJ1-1, with D hard to call. CDR3 size: 12 residues. V was trimmed by 3 bases and J by 8 bases, leaving 10 bases between them. The germline V gene encodes CDR1 KGHSH and CDR2 LQKENI. CDR3 sequence reads: CASSPQTHEAFF. DNA of the CDR3: TGTGCCAGCTCACCGCAAACACACGAAGCTTTCTTT.

This clone was seen a single time. V is TRBV5-1 and J is TRBJ2-7; 7 bases map to TRBD1. Germline assignment: CDR1 SGHRS and CDR2 YFSETQ. V lost 4 bases and J lost 1; bases outside the gene matches: 8. The CDR3 consists of 15 residues. CDR3 sequence: CASSPRTGISYEQYF. In DNA form, the CDR3 reads TGCGCCAGCAGCCCTAGGACAGGAATATCCTACGAGCAGTACTTC.